These 5 T cell receptor beta chains originate from one sample sequenced in a study of brain T cells in children with intractable seizures. The assay was immunoSEQ multiplex PCR, and TCRdb's table has in-frame clones only and misses some. Of about 80,000 clones in the sample, around 91% were seen once. This material consisted of peripheral blood, taken at surgery. These receptors were obtained from a girl aged 2-10 years with Rasmussen encephalitis and intractable seizures.

The V call is TRBV7-7, the J call TRBJ2-2, with 10 positions matching TRBD2. V shed 7 bases, J shed 6 bases, and the junction held 11 bases outside the gene matches. Germline loops: CDR1 SSHAT, CDR2 FNYEAQ (reference sequence). The CDR3 totals 16 residues. The CDR3 is CASTTGVAGGAGELFF. The CDR3 DNA reads TGTGCCAGCACCACCGGGGTAGCGGGGGGAGCCGGGGAGCTGTTTTTT.

This clone is labeled medium-sized. The V gene is TRBV25-1, the J gene TRBJ2-7; 13 positions agree with TRBD2. The CDR3 is made up of 13 amino acids. Germline V lookup: CDR1 MGHDK, CDR2 SYGVNS. V trimming: 8 bases; J trimming: 6 bases; junction bases outside the gene matches: 4. This CDR3 is CASGGLAGVEQYF. CDR3 in DNA: TGTGCCAGCGGCGGACTAGCGGGAGTCGAGCAGTACTTC.

The rearrangement uses TRBV9 and TRBJ2-2, with no clear D. This CDR3 is 12 amino acids long. Trimming removed 5 bases at V and 5 bases at J, with 7 bases between. CDR1 SGDLS and CDR2 YYNGEE come from the germline V gene. The CDR3 DNA reads as TGTGCCAGCAGTCAAGGGACCGGGGAGCTGTTTTTT. Translated, it gives CASSQGTGELFF.

The chain uses TRBV3-1 (or the pseudogene TRBV3-2) and TRBJ2-3; D remains ambiguous. V was cut by 4 bases and J by 4 bases, with 21 bases left in between. Germline CDR1 reads LGHDT; CDR2 reads YNNKEL (reference sequence). CDR3 length equals 17 residues. The CDR3 nucleotides are TGTGCCAGCAGCCCCTGGCGGCCCTCGGTCGGCCCAGATACGCAGTATTTT. It specifies CASSPWRPSVGPDTQYF.

J is TRBJ2-7 and V is TRBV7-6, with TRBD1 identical over 8 bases. Germline V gene lookup returns CDR1 SGHVS and CDR2 FNYEAQ. J gave up 6 bases and V 4 bases, and 5 bases lay outside the gene matches. The CDR3 extends over 13 amino acids. CDR3 residues: CASSSRTGGEQYF. The CDR3 region has the DNA TGTGCCAGCAGCTCCCGCACAGGGGGCGAGCAGTACTTC.